This T cell receptor beta chain was recovered during a study of blood T cell repertoires in COVID-19. Turning to the study itself: Sample material is recorded as cDNA or gDNA derived from T cells, B-cell-depleted T cells, or PBMCs.

The V and J ends lost 6 bases and 6 bases respectively, with 12 bases between them. CDR3 length: 14 residues. The V gene's germline CDR1 is SGHVS and CDR2 FQNEAQ. This clone was found once. TCRdb's table, derived via immunoSEQ multiplex PCR, lists solely in-frame clones and lacks some. Here the sample spans over 150,000 clones, around 87% being singletons. The chain has TRBV7-8 and TRBJ2-6; weak D call: TRBD1 (5 bases). What was sequenced was peripheral blood. The origin of this receptor is a man in his 60s with COVID-19, enrolled during active disease. CDR3 coding DNA: TGTGCCAGCAGATCGCAGGGTCCGGCCAACGTCCTGACTTTC. It codes for CASRSQGPANVLTF.